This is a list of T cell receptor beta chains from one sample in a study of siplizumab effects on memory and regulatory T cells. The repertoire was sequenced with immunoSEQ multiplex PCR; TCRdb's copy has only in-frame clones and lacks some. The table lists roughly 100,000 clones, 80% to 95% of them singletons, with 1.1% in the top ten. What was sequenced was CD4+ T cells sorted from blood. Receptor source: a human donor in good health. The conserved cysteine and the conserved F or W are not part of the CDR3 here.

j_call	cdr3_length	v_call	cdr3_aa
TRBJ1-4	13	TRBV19	ASNLRPGFNEKLF
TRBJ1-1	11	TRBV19	ASSQGGNTEAF
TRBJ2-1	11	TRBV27	ASNKGPPNEQF
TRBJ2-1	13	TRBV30	AWSAGLAGGGEQF
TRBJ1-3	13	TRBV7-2	ASSLTGTLGNTIY
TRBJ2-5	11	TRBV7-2	ASSLLRRETQY
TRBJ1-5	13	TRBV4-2	ASSQTGIGNQPQH
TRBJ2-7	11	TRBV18	ASSPVDRDEQY
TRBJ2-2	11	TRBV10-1	ASSVINTGELF
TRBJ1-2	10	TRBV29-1	SGGQGINGYT
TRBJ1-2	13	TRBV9	ASSPRLVREQGYT
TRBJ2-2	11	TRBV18	ASSLGPERELF
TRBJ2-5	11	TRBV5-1	ASSFGPQETQY
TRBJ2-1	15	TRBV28	ASSSTRTSIFLREQF
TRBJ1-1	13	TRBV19	ASSAPGQSNTEAF
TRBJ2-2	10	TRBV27	ASSFPQGELF
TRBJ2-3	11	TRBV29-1	SVDLAGTDTQY
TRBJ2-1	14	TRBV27	ASSLWGTSGSNEQF
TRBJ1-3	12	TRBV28	ASSLPQSGNTIY
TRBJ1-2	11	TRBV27	ASSFRRIRGYT
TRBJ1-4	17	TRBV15	ATSTVGWTGRATNEKLF
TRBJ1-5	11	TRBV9	ASSTGQDQPQH